The clone carrying this T cell receptor beta chain was detected many times. Since no conserved phenylalanine or tryptophan closes the CDR3, a read error is the likely cause. TCRdb called the RACE reads again in MiXCR, with one record for every CDR3 protein. The sample lists roughly 13,000 distinct CDR3 sequences, roughly 17% occurring once. The data are from a study of human T cells and chemical hapten exposure. Per the germline V gene, CDR1 is SGHVS and CDR2 is FQNEAQ. The CDR3 spans 17 residues. The V end was cut by 5 bases, the J end by 5 bases, with 24 bases between. Time point indicated: patch test 1, 2 weeks after DPC sensitization. Treatment meaning: therapeutic diphenylcyclopropenone sensitization with weekly scalp DPC.

J is TRBJ1-1 and V is TRBV7-8; tentatively, D is TRBD1 (6 bases). The sequences come from whole blood, collected in connection with sensitization to the hapten diphenylcyclopropenone (DPC). The receptor was isolated from a woman aged 25-40 years with alopecia areata. Some clones in this sample may be carry-over from other donors' samples. DNA of the CDR3: TGTGCCAGCAGCGTTAGTAGTATGACCGGGGGCCAGACTGAAGCTTTCTCT. Translating gives CASSVSSMTGGQTEAFS.